Listed here are 11 T cell receptor beta chains from one sample, sequenced in a study of blood T cell repertoires in COVID-19. Method: immunoSEQ multiplex PCR; TCRdb's copy keeps in-frame clones and lacks some. The top ten clones hold about 6% of a sample with approximately 300,000 clones, nearly 90% of them seen once. Sequenced material: PBMCs or T cells enriched from blood (not recorded which). These receptor sequences come from a woman in her 30s who had recovered from COVID-19.

The chain recombines TRBV19 with TRBJ2-3; maybe TRBD2 (5 bases). V was shortened by 4 bases and J by 6 bases, with 17 bases between the two germline ends. Germline V gives CDR1 LNHDA, CDR2 SQIVND (reference sequence). This CDR3 region has 15 residues. Here the CDR3 reads CASSNGVHVRDTQYF. In DNA form, the CDR3 reads TGTGCCAGTAGTAACGGGGTCCACGTCAGGGATACGCAGTATTTT.

V is TRBV30 and J is TRBJ1-5; a weak D match, TRBD1 (5 bases). The ends were cut back, 2 bases at V and 4 bases at J, with 15 bases in the middle. CDR1 and CDR2 (germline): GTSNPN, SVGIG (reference sequence). This CDR3 has 15 amino acids. The CDR3: CAWSPSRAGNQPQHF. CDR3 bases: TGTGCCTGGAGTCCCTCCAGGGCCGGGAATCAGCCCCAGCATTTT.

V usage is TRBV28 and J usage is TRBJ1-2; 7 bases are shared with TRBD1. Germline trimming cut 6 bases from V and 1 base from J; bases unmatched to any gene: 11. This CDR3 is built from 16 residues. CDR1 and CDR2 from the germline V gene are MDHEN and SYDVKM. The CDR3 DNA sequence: TGTGCCAGCAGCCGAGGCCCGGGACAGCATAACTATGGCTACACCTTC. As protein: CASSRGPGQHNYGYTF.

The rearrangement joins TRBV20-1 to TRBJ2-1; D is uncertain. CDR3 length: 14 amino acids. Germline V lookup: CDR1 DFQATT, CDR2 SNEGSKA (reference sequence). Trimming took off 3 bases at V and 4 bases at J, with 13 bases between the two ends. CDR3 loop: CSASKSTAYNEQFF. DNA for the CDR3: TGCAGTGCTAGTAAGTCTACCGCGTACAATGAGCAGTTCTTC.

In its sample, this clone was seen a few times. This chain joins TRBV24-1 and TRBJ2-1, with D possibly matching TRBD2 (6 bases). V lost 7 bases and J 1 base, leaving 13 bases between the germline ends. This CDR3 contains 15 residues. Germline CDR1 KGHDR, CDR2 SFDVKD. CDR3 loop: CATSPNGRSYNEQFF. The CDR3 DNA follows: TGTGCCACCAGCCCGAATGGGAGGTCCTACAATGAGCAGTTCTTC.

The chain is built from TRBV7-9 and TRBJ1-1, with D uncertain. V lost 5 bases to trimming and J lost 6 bases, with 13 bases between them. This CDR3 has 13 residues. The germline V gene has CDR1 SEHNR and CDR2 FQNEAQ (reference sequence). DNA of the CDR3: TGTGCCAGCAGCCTTGGGAGTATCCCTGAAGCTTTCTTT. Amino acids: CASSLGSIPEAFF.

V and J are TRBV2 and TRBJ1-2; no definite D call. This CDR3 contains 13 residues. Trimming removed 6 bases from V and 1 base from J, with 9 bases in between. Germline V gene data show CDR1 as SNHLY and CDR2 as FYNNEI. This CDR3 reads CASSSGFNYGYTF. CDR3 in DNA: TGTGCCAGCAGCTCGGGGTTTAACTATGGCTACACCTTC.

This sequence joins TRBV4-3 and TRBJ1-3; a possible D gene is TRBD1 (5 bases). Germline CDR1 LGHNA, CDR2 YSLEER. Trimming left V 0 bases short and J 4 bases short, with 10 bases between. The CDR3 covers 15 residues. DNA of the CDR3: TGCGCCAGCAGCCAAGACAGGGTTTCGGGAAACACCATATATTTT. It is translated as CASSQDRVSGNTIYF.

The V call is TRBV29-1, the J call TRBJ2-1; D unresolved. Germline-derived CDR1 and CDR2 are SQVTM and ANQGSEA. The CDR3 has 11 residues. The ends were cut back, 5 bases at V and 4 bases at J, with 6 bases in the middle. The CDR3, as DNA: TGCAGCGTTCGGGTTTACAATGAGCAGTTCTTC. Translated, it gives CSVRVYNEQFF.

This rearrangement joins TRBV6-5 to TRBJ2-7, with 8 bases aligning to TRBD2. CDR3 size: 15 residues. Trimming removed 0 bases from V and 1 base from J; junction bases left unmatched: 2. Germline CDR1 reads MNHEY; CDR2 reads SVGAGI. The CDR3 region has the DNA TGTGCCAGCAGTTACTCGAGACTAGCGTCCTACGAGCAGTACTTC. Protein sequence: CASSYSRLASYEQYF.

This clone has a handful of counts. V and J are TRBV7-3 and TRBJ2-7; 7 bases line up with TRBD1. The junction had 2 bases not matched to a gene; V was cut back by 0 bases and J by 6 bases. Germline V lookup: CDR1 SGHTA, CDR2 FQGTGA. The CDR3 totals 13 residues. The CDR3 loop reads CASSLTSGGEQYF. In DNA form, the CDR3 reads TGTGCCAGCAGCTTAACGTCAGGGGGCGAGCAGTACTTC. The whole variable domain, filled in from reference TRBV7-3 and TRBJ2-7, reads GAGVSQTPSNKVTEKGKYVELRCDPISGHTALYWYRQSLGQGPEFLIYFQGTGAADDSGLPNDRFFAVRPEGSVSTLKIQRTERGDSAVYLCASSLTSGGEQYFGPGTRLTVT.